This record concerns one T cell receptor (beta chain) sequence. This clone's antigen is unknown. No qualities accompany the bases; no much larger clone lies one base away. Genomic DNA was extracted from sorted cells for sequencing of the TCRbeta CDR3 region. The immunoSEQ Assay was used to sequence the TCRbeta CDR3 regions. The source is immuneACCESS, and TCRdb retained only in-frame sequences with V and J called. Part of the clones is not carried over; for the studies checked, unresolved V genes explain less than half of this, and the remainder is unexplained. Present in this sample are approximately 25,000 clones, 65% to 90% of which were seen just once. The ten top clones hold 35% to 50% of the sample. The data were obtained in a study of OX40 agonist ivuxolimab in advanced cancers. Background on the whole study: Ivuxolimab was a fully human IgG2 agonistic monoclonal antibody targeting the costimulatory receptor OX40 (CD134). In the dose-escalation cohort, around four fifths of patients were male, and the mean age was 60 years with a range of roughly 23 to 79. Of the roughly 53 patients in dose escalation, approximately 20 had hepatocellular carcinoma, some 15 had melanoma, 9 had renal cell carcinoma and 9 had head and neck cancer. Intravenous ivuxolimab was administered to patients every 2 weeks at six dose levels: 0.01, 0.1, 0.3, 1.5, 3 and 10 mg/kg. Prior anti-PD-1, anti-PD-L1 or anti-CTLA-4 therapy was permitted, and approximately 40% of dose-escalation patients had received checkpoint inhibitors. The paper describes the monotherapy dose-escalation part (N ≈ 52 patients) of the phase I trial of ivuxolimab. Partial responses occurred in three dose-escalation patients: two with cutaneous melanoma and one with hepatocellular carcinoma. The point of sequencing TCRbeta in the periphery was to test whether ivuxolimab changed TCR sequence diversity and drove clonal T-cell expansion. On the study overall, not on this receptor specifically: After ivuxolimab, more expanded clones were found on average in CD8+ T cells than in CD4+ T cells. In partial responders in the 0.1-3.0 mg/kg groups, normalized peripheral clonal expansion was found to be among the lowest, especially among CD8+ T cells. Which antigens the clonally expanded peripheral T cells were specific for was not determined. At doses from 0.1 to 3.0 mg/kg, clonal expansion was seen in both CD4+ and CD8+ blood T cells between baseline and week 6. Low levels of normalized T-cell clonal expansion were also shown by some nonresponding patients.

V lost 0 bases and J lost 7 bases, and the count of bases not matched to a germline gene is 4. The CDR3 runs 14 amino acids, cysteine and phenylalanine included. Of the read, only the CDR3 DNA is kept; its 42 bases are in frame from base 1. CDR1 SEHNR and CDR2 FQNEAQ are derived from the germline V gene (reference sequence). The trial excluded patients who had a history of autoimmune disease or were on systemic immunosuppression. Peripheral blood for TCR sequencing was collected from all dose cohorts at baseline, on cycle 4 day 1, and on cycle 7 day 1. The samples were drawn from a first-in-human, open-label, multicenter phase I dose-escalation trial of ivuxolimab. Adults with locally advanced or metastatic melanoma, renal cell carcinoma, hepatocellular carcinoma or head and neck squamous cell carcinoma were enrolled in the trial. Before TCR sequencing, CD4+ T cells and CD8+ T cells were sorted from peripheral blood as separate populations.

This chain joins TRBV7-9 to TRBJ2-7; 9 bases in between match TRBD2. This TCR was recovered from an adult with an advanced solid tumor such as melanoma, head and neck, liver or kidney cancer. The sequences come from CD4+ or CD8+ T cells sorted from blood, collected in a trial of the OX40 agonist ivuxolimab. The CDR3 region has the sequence CASSLASLAGEQYF. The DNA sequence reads TGTGCCAGCAGCTTAGCGTCGCTAGCGGGAGAGCAGTACTTC.